The present T cell receptor beta chain was sequenced within a study of shared clonotypes between healthy human individuals. In the case of this clone: The identical CDR3 is also encoded by other nucleotide sequences in the sample.

In the naive CD8 group, cells lacked CD45RO and were positively selected for CCR7, so terminally differentiated effector memory CD45RA+ cells were left out. The CDR3 extends over 15 amino acids. Trimming pared 1 base from V and 1 base from J, leaving 11 bases between. Germline V gene sequence: CDR1 SGHAT, CDR2 FQNNGV. TCRdb's copy holds only in-frame clones and misses some; the assay was immunoSEQ multiplex PCR. The sample carries under 2,000,000 clones, about 95% recorded once. The chain has TRBV11-2 and TRBJ2-7, with a weak D call TRBD2 (6 bases). Sequenced: naive CD8+ T cells sorted from blood. This sequence was found in a man aged 18 to 29 in good health. The CDR3 spells CASSLVAGPSYEQYF. The CDR3 DNA reads as TGTGCCAGCAGCTTAGTTGCGGGACCGTCCTACGAGCAGTACTTC.